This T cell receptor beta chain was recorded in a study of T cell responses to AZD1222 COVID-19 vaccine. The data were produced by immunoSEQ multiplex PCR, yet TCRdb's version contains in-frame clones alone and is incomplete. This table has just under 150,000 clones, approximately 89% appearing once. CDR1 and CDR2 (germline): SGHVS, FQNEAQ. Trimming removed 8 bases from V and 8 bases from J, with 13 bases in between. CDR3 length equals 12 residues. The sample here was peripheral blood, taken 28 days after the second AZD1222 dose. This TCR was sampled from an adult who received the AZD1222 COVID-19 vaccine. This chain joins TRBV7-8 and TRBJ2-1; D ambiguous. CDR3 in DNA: TGTGCCAGCTCTTCCGTCTCCTATGAGCAGTTCTTC. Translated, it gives CASSSVSYEQFF.